A single T cell receptor beta chain is shown here with its context. The Seattle patients joined while their infection was active and were tracked longitudinally afterward. This record comes from a study of blood T cell repertoires in COVID-19. Study background: Collection of acute and convalescent COVID-19 samples took place in the United States, Italy and Spain.

V was pared by 3 bases and J by 4 bases, with 6 bases of the junction left unmatched. Per the germline V gene, CDR1 is MRHNA and CDR2 is SNTAGT. This CDR3 region has 15 residues. How the authors handled the data: Amplified reference gene primers provided the basis for estimating nucleated cell counts. Assay used: immunoSEQ multiplex PCR; TCRdb lists only in-frame clones, some missing. V and J calls plus clone size are reproduced from that table; the DNA served to infer D and trimming. This sample has about half a million clones; roughly 89% occur once, and the top ten carry roughly 1%. The chain is built from TRBV6-4 and TRBJ2-1; TRBD2 matches 7 bases. What was sequenced was peripheral blood. The TCR was taken from a man in his late teens or twenties with COVID-19, enrolled during active disease. The CDR3 spells CASSEGLAAYNEQFF. Here the CDR3 DNA reads TGTGCCAGCAGTGAAGGGCTAGCGGCTTACAATGAGCAGTTCTTC.